The rows below give T cell receptor beta chains drawn from one sample of a study of blood T cell repertoires in COVID-19. Some clones are missing from TCRdb's copy, which holds only in-frame ones; the method was immunoSEQ multiplex PCR. The data show about 210,000 clones, with more than 75% seen just once and approximately 12% held by the top ten. The sequencing sample was made of peripheral blood. All receptors derive from a woman in her forties with acute or convalescent COVID-19. CDR3s include the opening cysteine and the closing phenylalanine or tryptophan.

>TRBV19|TRBJ1-2
CASSMRQVYAYTF
>TRBV12-5|TRBJ2-7
CASAKGSSYEQYF
>TRBV19|TRBJ1-2
CASSDRESYGYTF
>TRBV12-3/TRBV12-4|TRBJ1-2
CASTKGDNYGYTF
>TRBV4-2|TRBJ1-3
CASSPWPGNTIYF
>TRBV30|TRBJ1-6
CAWSGVSLSGDGNSPLHF
>TRBV30|TRBJ1-3
CAWRGDIFSGNTIYF
>TRBV9|TRBJ2-7
CASSSGARGTYEQYF
>TRBV5-4|TRBJ1-2
CASTDSGGRGYTF
>TRBV4-2|TRBJ2-3
CASSQELLSGAGDTQYF
>TRBV5-1|TRBJ1-2
CASSLVEGVDGYTF
>TRBV19|TRBJ1-1
CASLSRQGITEAFF
>TRBV30|TRBJ2-2
CARLGRDTGELFF
>TRBV2|TRBJ1-1
CASRYRKNTEAFF
>TRBV27|TRBJ1-5
CASSFGYGGRWPQHF
>TRBV5-1|TRBJ1-3
CASSSYGTGVGNTIYF
>TRBV5-1|TRBJ1-1
CASSPSIRVVAPEAFF
>TRBV3-1/TRBV3-2|TRBJ2-2
CASSQGLRPSTGPGELFF
>TRBV5-1|TRBJ2-2
CASSWAGANTGELFF
>TRBV3-1/TRBV3-2|TRBJ2-2
CASSQSGGAPGELFF
>TRBV18|TRBJ1-2
CASSPAQDYGYTF
>TRBV7-2|TRBJ2-3
CASSKDSVTDTQYF
>TRBV12-5|TRBJ2-7
CASGLVRDEQYF
>TRBV3-1/TRBV3-2|TRBJ2-3
CASSQPKPGLATDTQYF
>TRBV4-3|TRBJ2-7
CASSPTSGSAEQYF
>TRBV5-5|TRBJ2-2
CASSLYRENTGELFF
>TRBV13|TRBJ2-7
CASSLVAGKSSYEQYF
>TRBV7-2|TRBJ2-5
CASSFGGAETQYF
>TRBV25-1|TRBJ1-1
CASSGGQKFNTEAFF
>TRBV6-5|TRBJ2-7
CASPFQGFSYEQYF
>TRBV5-1|TRBJ2-7
CASRQGTGVHEQYF
>TRBV5-1|TRBJ1-2
CASSLNSGTQYVQNYGYTF
>TRBV6-1|TRBJ1-1
CASSEWGDTEAFF
>TRBV3-1/TRBV3-2|TRBJ2-2
CASHLTGSTGELFF
>TRBV9|TRBJ1-2
CASSPGPGIYGYTF
>TRBV19|TRBJ1-2
CASSRASGVNYGYTF
>TRBV4-1|TRBJ1-2
CASSNPFRTNYGYTF